This T cell receptor beta chain was recovered during a study of blood T cell repertoires in COVID-19. Across the whole study: Specimens from acute and convalescent COVID-19 originated in the United States, Italy and Spain. PBMCs, B-cell-depleted T cells, or T cells provided the cDNA or gDNA that made up the material.

Per the original data handling: Nucleated cell number was recorded as an estimate derived from reference gene primer amplification. Libraries were prepared by immunoSEQ multiplex PCR; TCRdb keeps only in-frame clonotypes and omits some of them. V, J and clone size reflect that table, while D and trimming were determined from the DNA. The sample contains 65,000 or so clones, about four fifths of which appear only once. The CDR3 has 15 residues. With V trimmed by 5 bases and J by 2 bases, 7 bases remained unmatched. The germline CDR1 and CDR2 sequences are SGHNT and YYREEE (reference sequence). This receptor was taken from a human donor in a cohort sampled during active COVID-19. The chain is built from TRBV5-4 and TRBJ1-1; 9 bases align to TRBD1. The sample was peripheral blood. In DNA, the CDR3 is TGTGCCAGCAGGATCGGGACAGGGAAAAACACTGAAGCTTTCTTT. Translating gives CASRIGTGKNTEAFF.